These 3 T cell receptor beta chains share one sample of origin, sequenced in a study of Ad26.COV2.S vaccination and SARS-CoV-2 variants. The treatment: around 19 received Ad26.COV2.S at low or high dose, single or two shots; 5 received placebo; per-sample allocation not given. Sampling was performed 63 days after the first vaccine or placebo injection. Repertoires were generated with immunoSEQ multiplex PCR, while TCRdb's copy carries only in-frame clones and drops some. The data contain hundreds of thousands of clones, around 89% of them singletons. The source material was peripheral blood, sampled in a trial of Ad26.COV2.S vaccine versus placebo. Receptor source: a person between 18 and 65 years old who received the Ad26.COV2.S COVID-19 vaccine or a placebo.

The rearrangement joins TRBV5-1 to TRBJ1-6; TRBD1 matches at 8 bases. The trim removed 3 bases at V and 10 bases at J, leaving 6 bases unmatched. Germline CDR1 and CDR2: SGHRS and YFSETQ. This CDR3 contains 14 residues. The CDR3 DNA reads TGCGCCAGCAGCTCAGGGGGCGTTTGGTCACCCCTCCACTTT. The encoded protein is CASSSGGVWSPLHF.

J is TRBJ2-2 and V is TRBV30; 8 bases line up with TRBD2. The CDR3 is 13 residues long. Germline CDR1 is GTSNPN and CDR2 is SVGIG (reference sequence). Germline trimming cut 3 bases from V and 9 bases from J; bases unmatched to any gene: 6. CDR3 region: CAWRHAGGRELFF. The CDR3 nucleotides read TGTGCCTGGAGGCATGCGGGGGGCCGGGAGCTGTTTTTT.

The rearrangement uses TRBV29-1 and TRBJ1-1; D is unclear. The V end was cut by 6 bases, the J end by 1 base, with 9 bases between. CDR3 length equals 12 residues. Looked up from germline, CDR1 is SQVTM and CDR2 is ANQGSEA. The CDR3 sequence is CSVRKGNTEAFF. CDR3 in DNA: TGCAGCGTCCGAAAGGGGAACACTGAAGCTTTCTTT.